This is a list of T cell receptor beta chains from one sample in a study of T cell repertoires in cytomegalovirus infection. The antigens for these receptors are not known. TCRdb itself ran the reads through MiXCR, one entry per CDR3 protein. Here the sample spans some 940,000 distinct CDR3 sequences, roughly 30% being singletons. The sample consisted of cultured CD8+ T cells from PBMCs, taken from culture after CMV antigen stimulation. Receptors originate from a human donor in good health (CMV status not recorded). Some clones in this sample may be carry-over from other donors' samples. Each CDR3 is given with its conserved first and last residue. A D gene is named only where the DNA matches it firmly. Some rows mark clone size as missing; the rest say once, few, many or name a class of expanded clone.

size,D,J,V,CDR3,DNA
-,-,TRBJ2-5,TRBV27,CASSFGTGRPMSQYF,TGTGCCAGCAGTTTCGGGACGGGGAGACCGATGTCCCAGTACTTC
-,-,TRBJ1-4,TRBV6-1,CASSEAGPTNEKLFF,TGTGCCAGCAGTGAAGCGGGGCCTACTAATGAAAAACTGTTTTTT
many,-,TRBJ1-1,TRBV10-3,CAISGGGRENTEAFF,TGTGCCATCAGTGGGGGGGGGCGAGAGAACACTGAAGCTTTCTTT
-,-,TRBJ1-2,TRBV5-6,CASSFWPLNGYTF,TGTGCCAGCAGCTTTTGGCCACTGAATGGCTACACCTTC
-,-,TRBJ1-5,TRBV15,CATSNPGATQPQHF,TGTGCCACCAGCAATCCGGGGGCGACTCAGCCCCAGCATTTT
-,TRBD1,TRBJ2-7,TRBV5-4,CASSPQGAGWEYEQYF,TGTGCCAGCAGCCCACAGGGGGCGGGATGGGAGTACGAGCAGTACTTC
-,TRBD1,TRBJ1-2,TRBV27,CASSLTPQGDYGYSF,TGTGCCAGCAGTTTGACCCCGCAGGGGGACTATGGCTACAGCTTC
few,-,TRBJ2-5,TRBV27,CASSSGKGDGEETQYF,TGTGCCAGCAGTTCTGGCAAAGGGGATGGTGAGGAGACCCAGTACTTC
few,TRBD1,TRBJ1-2,TRBV7-9,CASSLLSGGLGYGYTF,TGTGCCAGCAGCTTACTGTCAGGGGGCTTGGGCTATGGCTACACCTTC
-,TRBD1,TRBJ1-2,TRBV4-3,CASSPSVTGDYGYTF,TGCGCCAGCAGCCCCTCAGTTACAGGGGACTATGGCTACACCTTC
-,-,TRBJ2-6,TRBV12-5,CASGFTLAGYTTGANVLTF,TGTGCTAGTGGTTTTACCCTAGCAGGGTATACTACTGGGGCCAACGTCCTGACTTTC
-,TRBD1,TRBJ2-1,TRBV27,CASQGQGDEQFF,TGTGCCAGCCAAGGACAGGGGGATGAGCAGTTCTTC
few,TRBD2,TRBJ2-1,TRBV12-3/TRBV12-4,CASSPAGGANEQFF,TGTGCCAGCAGCCCCGCCGGGGGGGCAAATGAGCAGTTCTTC
few,TRBD2,TRBJ2-2,TRBV28,CASSSIAGGLMGELFF,TGTGCCAGCAGTTCCATAGCGGGGGGCTTGATGGGGGAGCTGTTTTTT
few,-,TRBJ1-2,TRBV25-1,CASSEGFIHGYTF,TGTGCCAGCAGTGAAGGTTTTATTCATGGCTACACCTTC
-,-,TRBJ1-2,TRBV24-1,CATSRSEGYGYTF,TGTGCCACCAGTCGCTCGGAGGGCTATGGCTACACCTTC
-,-,TRBJ1-6,TRBV4-1,CASSQEPGEAINSPLHF,TGCGCCAGCAGCCAAGAGCCAGGTGAAGCAATTAATTCACCCCTCCACTTT
few,-,TRBJ2-2,TRBV7-9,CASSLAGHKNTGELFF,TGTGCCAGCAGCCTGGCCGGCCATAAGAACACCGGGGAGCTGTTTTTT
-,TRBD2,TRBJ2-3,TRBV7-8,CASSFRGGWTDTRYF,TGTGCCAGCAGCTTTCGGGGGGGGTGGACAGATACGCGGTATTTT
many,-,TRBJ2-1,TRBV7-2,CASSFLAYREGEQFF,TGTGCCAGCAGCTTCCTAGCTTACCGTGAGGGTGAGCAGTTCTTC
-,TRBD2,TRBJ2-3,TRBV7-6,CASSDMAGGPGGTDTQYF,TGTGCCAGCAGCGACATGGCGGGGGGCCCAGGGGGCACAGATACGCAGTATTTT
few,-,TRBJ2-6,TRBV28,CASSPVEFSSGANVLTF,TGTGCCAGCAGCCCCGTCGAGTTCAGCTCTGGGGCCAACGTCCTGACTTTC
-,-,TRBJ2-1,TRBV11-3,CASRSLDNEQFF,TGTGCCAGCAGAAGCCTGGATAATGAGCAGTTCTTC
many,-,TRBJ2-5,TRBV6-1,CASSYLVGQETQYF,TGTGCCAGCAGCTACCTGGTGGGACAAGAGACCCAGTACTTC
few,TRBD1,TRBJ1-1,TRBV2,CATEDRVSAEAFF,TGTGCCACCGAGGACAGGGTGAGCGCTGAAGCTTTCTTT
-,-,TRBJ2-1,TRBV27,CASSLPLAGSSYNEQFF,TGTGCCAGCAGTTTACCCCTCGCAGGGAGCTCCTACAATGAGCAGTTCTTC
-,TRBD1,TRBJ1-1,TRBV4-1,CASSQDRTGAGTEAFF,TGCGCCAGCAGCCAAGATCGGACAGGGGCCGGCACTGAAGCTTTCTTT
few,TRBD1,TRBJ2-1,TRBV7-9,CASSGGEPGGSYNEQFF,TGTGCCAGCAGCGGGGGTGAACCAGGGGGCTCCTACAATGAGCAGTTCTTC
few,-,TRBJ1-1,TRBV29-1,CSVDGGPSPGGTEAFF,TGCAGCGTTGACGGGGGCCCCAGTCCTGGGGGCACTGAAGCTTTCTTT
few,TRBD2,TRBJ2-5,TRBV6-1,CASSGGTNTQYF,TGTGCATCCAGCGGGGGGACCAACACCCAGTACTTC
-,-,TRBJ1-1,TRBV19,CASSTGGLKEAFF,TGTGCCAGTAGTACCGGCGGCTTGAAAGAAGCTTTCTTT
few,-,TRBJ1-1,TRBV6-2/TRBV6-3,CASSYKELNTEAFF,TGTGCCAGCAGTTACAAGGAGCTGAACACTGAAGCTTTCTTT
-,-,TRBJ1-4,TRBV6-2/TRBV6-3,CASNPTAAVGEKLFF,TGTGCCAGCAACCCTACAGCGGCTGTGGGAGAAAAACTGTTTTTT
-,-,TRBJ1-1,TRBV29-1,CSVVGAEGRGDTEAFF,TGCAGCGTTGTAGGGGCGGAGGGGAGGGGTGACACTGAAGCTTTCTTT
-,-,TRBJ1-1,TRBV10-3,CAISGGQPTEAFF,TGTGCCATCAGTGGGGGACAACCCACTGAAGCTTTCTTT
-,-,TRBJ1-2,TRBV7-6,CASSPWGYGYTF,TGTGCCAGCAGTCCTTGGGGGTATGGCTACACCTTC
-,TRBD1,TRBJ2-3,TRBV7-9,CASSLGQSGRTDTQYF,TGTGCCAGCAGCTTGGGACAGTCAGGGCGCACAGATACGCAGTATTTT
many,-,TRBJ1-5,TRBV7-8,CASSLGNGGIRPQHF,TGTGCCAGCAGCTTAGGGAACGGCGGAATAAGGCCCCAGCATTTT
few,-,TRBJ2-2,TRBV11-2,CASSFPQGTEDTGELFF,TGTGCCAGCAGCTTTCCCCAGGGTACTGAGGACACCGGGGAGCTGTTTTTT
-,-,TRBJ2-2,TRBV7-7,CASSLVTDANTGELFF,TGTGCTAGCAGCTTAGTGACCGACGCGAATACCGGGGAGCTGTTTTTT
-,-,TRBJ1-5,TRBV6-1,CASSRRVGQDYQPQHF,TGTGCCAGCAGCCGCCGGGTTGGGCAGGACTATCAGCCCCAGCATTTT
-,-,TRBJ1-4,TRBV12-5,CASDDPGHSVEKLFF,TGTGCTAGTGACGATCCGGGACATTCCGTTGAAAAACTGTTTTTT
-,-,TRBJ2-7,TRBV29-1,CSVEDRRGYEQYF,TGCAGCGTTGAAGATCGACGGGGCTACGAGCAGTACTTC
-,-,TRBJ2-1,TRBV6-6,CASSYSSYEQFF,TGTGCCAGCAGTTACTCTAGCTATGAGCAGTTCTTC
-,-,TRBJ2-5,TRBV20-1,CSARDRTTGRETQYF,TGCAGTGCCAGAGATCGAACCACCGGGCGGGAGACCCAGTACTTC
-,TRBD1,TRBJ1-4,TRBV6-1,CASSEGTGFEKLFF,TGTGCCAGCAGTGAAGGGACAGGGTTTGAAAAACTGTTTTTT
-,TRBD2,TRBJ2-1,TRBV28,CASSLRGTNYNEQSF,TGTGCCAGCAGTCTGCGGGGGACCAATTACAATGAGCAGTCCTTC
-,TRBD1,TRBJ2-1,TRBV5-5,CASSPGQGSTREQFF,TGTGCCAGCAGCCCGGGACAGGGGTCAACTCGTGAGCAGTTCTTC
-,TRBD2,TRBJ2-7,TRBV7-9,CASSLGGRDEQYF,TGTGCCAGCAGCTTAGGGGGGAGGGACGAGCAGTACTTC
-,-,TRBJ2-1,TRBV27,CASSPARNSYNEQFF,TGTGCCAGCAGTCCAGCGAGGAACTCCTACAATGAGCAGTTCTTC
few,-,TRBJ2-5,TRBV7-9,CASSLEPPNRETQYF,TGTGCCAGCAGCTTAGAACCCCCGAACCGGGAGACCCAGTACTTC
-,-,TRBJ1-4,TRBV5-5,CASSSSLEAEKLFF,TGTGCCAGCAGTAGCTCTTTGGAGGCTGAAAAACTGTTTTTT
-,-,TRBJ1-4,TRBV3-1,CASRGPHMVTTNEKLFF,TGTGCCAGCAGGGGACCCCACATGGTAACAACTAATGAAAAACTGTTTTTT
few,-,TRBJ2-7,TRBV4-1,CASSQGTGINEQYF,TGCGCCAGCAGCCAAGGGACTGGGATTAACGAGCAGTACTTC